The clone carrying this T cell receptor (beta chain) was seen ten or more times. Its antigen is unknown. The sample comes from a study of breast tumors, draining lymph nodes, adjacent tissues. Study conclusions and caveats: Findings are consistent with lymph node origin and intratumoral expansion of most tumor T cells. Tumors had less TCR diversity than lymph nodes, more than nontumor tissue. Compared with basal-like, luminal-like tumors shared significantly more repertoire with nontumor tissue. The lymph node origin of tumor T cells was framed as consistent with a hypothesis, not demonstrated.

Trimming took 0 bases from V and 0 from J, leaving 9 bases between them. This CDR3 has 16 residues. Germline CDR1 reads SGHTA; CDR2 reads FQGNSA. TCRdb reanalysed the multiplex PCR reads using MiXCR and keeps one entry per CDR3 protein. This sample has 150,000 to 250,000 distinct CDR3 sequences, with around a third found just once. Breast cancer patients provided tissue from their axillary draining lymph nodes. Sequencing was performed on axillary lymph node tissue. The receptor comes from a female donor with breast cancer. Some clones in this sample may be carry-over from other donors' samples. The rearrangement links TRBV7-2 to TRBJ2-1; TRBD2 might be the D (6 bases). The CDR3 region has the DNA TGTGCCAGCAGCTTAGCTCCGGGACTCTCCTACAATGAGCAGTTCTTC. Protein: CASSLAPGLSYNEQFF. Looking up the rest from reference TRBV7-2 and TRBJ2-1 gives the full variable domain: GAGVSQSPSNKVTEKGKDVELRCDPISGHTALYWYRQSLGQGLEFLIYFQGNSAPDKSGLPSDRFSAERTGGSVSTLTIQRTQQEDSAVYLCASSLAPGLSYNEQFFGPGTRLTVL.